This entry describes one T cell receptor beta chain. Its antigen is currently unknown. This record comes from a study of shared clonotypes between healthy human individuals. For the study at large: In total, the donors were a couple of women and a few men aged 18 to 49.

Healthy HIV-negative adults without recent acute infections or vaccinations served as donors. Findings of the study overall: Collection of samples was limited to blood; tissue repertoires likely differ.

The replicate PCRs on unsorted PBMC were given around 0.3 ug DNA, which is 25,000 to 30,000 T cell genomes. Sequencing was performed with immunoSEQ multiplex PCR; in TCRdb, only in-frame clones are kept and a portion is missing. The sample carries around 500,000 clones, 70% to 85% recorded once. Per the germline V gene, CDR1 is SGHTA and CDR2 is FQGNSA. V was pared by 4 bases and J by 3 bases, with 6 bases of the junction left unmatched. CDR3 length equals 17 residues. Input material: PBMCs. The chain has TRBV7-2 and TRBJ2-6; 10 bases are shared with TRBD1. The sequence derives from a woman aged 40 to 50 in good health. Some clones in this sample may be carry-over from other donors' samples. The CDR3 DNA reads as TGTGCCAGCAGCTCCGGGACAGGGGAATATGGGGCCAACGTCCTGACTTTC. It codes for CASSSGTGEYGANVLTF.